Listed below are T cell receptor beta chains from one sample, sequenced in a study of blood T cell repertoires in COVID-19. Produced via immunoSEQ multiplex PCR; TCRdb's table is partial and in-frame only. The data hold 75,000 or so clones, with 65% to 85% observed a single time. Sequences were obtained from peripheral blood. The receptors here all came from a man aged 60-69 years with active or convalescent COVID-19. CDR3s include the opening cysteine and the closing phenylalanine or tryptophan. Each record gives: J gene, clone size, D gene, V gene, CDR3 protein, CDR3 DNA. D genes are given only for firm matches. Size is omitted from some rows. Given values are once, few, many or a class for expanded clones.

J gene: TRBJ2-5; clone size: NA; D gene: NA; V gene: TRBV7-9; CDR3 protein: CASSLVGLQGTQYF; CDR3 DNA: TGTGCCAGCAGCTTAGTGGGCCTTCAGGGGACCCAGTACTTC
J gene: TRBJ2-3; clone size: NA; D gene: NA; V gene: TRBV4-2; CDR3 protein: CASSQQADRTDTQYF; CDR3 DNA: TGTGCCAGCAGCCAACAGGCAGATCGCACAGATACGCAGTATTTT
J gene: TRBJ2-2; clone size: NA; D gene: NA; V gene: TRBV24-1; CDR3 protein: CATSDYSTGELFF; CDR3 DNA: TGTGCCACCAGTGATTACAGCACCGGGGAGCTGTTTTTT
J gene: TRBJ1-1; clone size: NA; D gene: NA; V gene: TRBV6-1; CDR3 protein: CASSEIVHPGGGAFF; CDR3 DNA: TGTGCCAGCAGTGAAATTGTACACCCCGGGGGAGGAGCTTTCTTT
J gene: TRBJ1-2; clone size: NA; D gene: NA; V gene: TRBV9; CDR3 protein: CASSEQTGYGYTF; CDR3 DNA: TGTGCCAGCAGCGAACAGACGGGGTATGGCTACACCTTC
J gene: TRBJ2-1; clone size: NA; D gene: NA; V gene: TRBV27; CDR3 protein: CASSLSPGHRSSYNEQFF; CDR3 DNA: TGTGCCAGCAGTTTATCGCCGGGACATCGAAGCTCCTACAATGAGCAGTTCTTC
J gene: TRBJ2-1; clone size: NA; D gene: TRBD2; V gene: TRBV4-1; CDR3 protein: CASSQDWRGPSGANGEQFF; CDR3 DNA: TGCGCCAGCAGCCAAGATTGGCGAGGGCCTAGCGGGGCGAACGGAGAGCAGTTCTTC
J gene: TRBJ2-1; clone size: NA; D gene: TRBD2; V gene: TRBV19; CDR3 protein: CASSIGPPSGTFYNEQFF; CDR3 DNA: TGTGCCAGTAGTATAGGCCCCCCTAGCGGAACCTTCTACAATGAGCAGTTCTTC
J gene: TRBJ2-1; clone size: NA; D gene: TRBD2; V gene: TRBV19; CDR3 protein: CASSMASGGAYNEQFF; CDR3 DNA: TGTGCCAGTAGTATGGCCAGCGGGGGGGCTTACAATGAGCAGTTCTTC
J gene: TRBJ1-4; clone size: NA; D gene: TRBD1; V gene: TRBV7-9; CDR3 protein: CASSLGQSVGNEKLFF; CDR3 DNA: TGTGCCAGCAGCTTGGGACAGTCCGTCGGTAATGAAAAACTGTTTTTT
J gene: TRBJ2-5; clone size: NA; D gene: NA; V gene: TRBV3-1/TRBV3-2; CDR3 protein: CASSQDLAEQETQYF; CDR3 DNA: TGTGCCAGCAGCCAAGATCTGGCAGAACAAGAGACCCAGTACTTC
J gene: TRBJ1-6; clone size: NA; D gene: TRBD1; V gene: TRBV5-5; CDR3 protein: CASSLGTDSSPLHF; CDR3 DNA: TGTGCCAGCAGTCTGGGGACAGACTCTTCACCCCTCCACTTT
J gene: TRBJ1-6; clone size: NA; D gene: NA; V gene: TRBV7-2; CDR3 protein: CASSLQGYNSPLHF; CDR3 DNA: TGTGCCAGCAGCTTACAGGGATATAATTCACCCCTCCACTTT
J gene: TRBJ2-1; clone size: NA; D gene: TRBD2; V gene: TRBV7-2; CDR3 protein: CASSLAWSGGGSYNEQFF; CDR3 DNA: TGTGCCAGCAGCTTAGCGTGGAGCGGGGGCGGATCCTACAATGAGCAGTTCTTC
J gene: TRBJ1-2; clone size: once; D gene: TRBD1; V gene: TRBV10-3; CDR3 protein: CAISDISGTGTHGYTF; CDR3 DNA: TGTGCCATCAGTGACATTTCCGGGACAGGGACCCATGGCTACACCTTC
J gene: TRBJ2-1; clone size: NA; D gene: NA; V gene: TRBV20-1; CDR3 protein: CSVPGDEQFF; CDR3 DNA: TGCAGTGTCCCCGGGGATGAGCAGTTCTTC
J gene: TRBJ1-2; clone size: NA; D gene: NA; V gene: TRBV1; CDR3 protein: CTSSQGLEGVVYGYTF; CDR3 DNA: TGCACCAGCAGCCAAGGGCTAGAGGGGGTAGTCTATGGCTACACCTTC
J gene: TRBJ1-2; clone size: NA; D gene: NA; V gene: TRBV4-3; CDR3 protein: CASSQDLGGTANYGYTF; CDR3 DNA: TGCGCCAGCAGCCAAGACTTAGGAGGAACCGCTAACTATGGCTACACCTTC
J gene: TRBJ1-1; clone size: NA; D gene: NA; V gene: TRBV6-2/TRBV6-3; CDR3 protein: CASSYETVEQGEAFF; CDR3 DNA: TGTGCCAGCAGTTACGAGACAGTAGAACAGGGTGAAGCTTTCTTT
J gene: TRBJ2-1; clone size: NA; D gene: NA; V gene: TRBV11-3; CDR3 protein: CASSLEFGGVTYNEQFF; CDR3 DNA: TGTGCCAGCAGCTTAGAATTCGGCGGGGTCACATACAATGAGCAGTTCTTC
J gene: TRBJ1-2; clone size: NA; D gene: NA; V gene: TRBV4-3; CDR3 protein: CASSQGAGAYGYTF; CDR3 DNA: TGCGCCAGCAGCCAAGGGGCAGGGGCATATGGCTACACCTTC
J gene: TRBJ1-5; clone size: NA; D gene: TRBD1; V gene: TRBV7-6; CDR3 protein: CASSPDRASYSNQPQHF; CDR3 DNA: TGTGCCAGCAGTCCAGACAGGGCATCCTATAGCAATCAGCCCCAGCATTTT